This T cell receptor (beta chain) was obtained from a study of blood T cells in healthy people across ages. Then a second PCR, running roughly 7 to 11 cycles, was carried out with a sample-barcoded 5' primer and a J-beta primer mix. Via MiXCR, TCRdb re-called the 5' RACE reads, giving one row per CDR3 protein. Here the sample spans roughly 1.6 million distinct CDR3 sequences, about 31% being singletons. On this clonotype: What it recognizes is unknown. An end of the junction differs from the germline gene, which may be a read error.

The study, taken as a whole, reports: From one million sequenced T cells, diversity estimates were lower bounds.

Sequenced: blood. The sequence came from a woman aged 25 to 45 in good health.

The CDR3 is CASSLQFGGSIDTQYF. In nucleotides, the CDR3 is TGCGCCAGCAGCCTTCAATTCGGGGGGAGCATAGATACGCAGTATTTT. The chain is built from TRBV4-1 and TRBJ2-3; 7 bases map to TRBD2. Per the germline V gene, CDR1 is MGHRA and CDR2 is YSYEKL. This CDR3 is built from 16 residues.